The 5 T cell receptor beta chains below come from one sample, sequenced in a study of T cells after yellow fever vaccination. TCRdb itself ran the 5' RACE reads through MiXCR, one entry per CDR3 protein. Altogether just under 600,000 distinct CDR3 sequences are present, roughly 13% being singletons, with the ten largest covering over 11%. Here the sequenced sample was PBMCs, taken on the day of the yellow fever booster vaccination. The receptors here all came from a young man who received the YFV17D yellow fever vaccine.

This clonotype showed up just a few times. CDR3 bases: TGCGCCAGCAGTGAGGGGCTAGCGGGAGATACGCAGTATTTT. Translation gives CASSEGLAGDTQYF. The chain has TRBV10-1 and TRBJ2-3, with TRBD2 matching 8 bases. Unmatched junction bases numbered 3, after V lost 2 bases and J lost 5 bases. Germline loops: CDR1 WNHNN, CDR2 SYGVQD (reference sequence). The CDR3 consists of 14 residues.

CDR3 bases: TGCGCCAGCAGCTTGGAAGTGGGAGGGCTAGGCCATGAGCAGTTCTTC. This encodes CASSLEVGGLGHEQFF. The chain carries TRBV5-1 and TRBJ2-1, with TRBD2 identical over 7 bases. V trimming: 0 bases; J trimming: 8 bases; junction bases outside the gene matches: 11. This CDR3 region has 16 residues. Germline V lookup: CDR1 SGHRS, CDR2 YFSETQ.

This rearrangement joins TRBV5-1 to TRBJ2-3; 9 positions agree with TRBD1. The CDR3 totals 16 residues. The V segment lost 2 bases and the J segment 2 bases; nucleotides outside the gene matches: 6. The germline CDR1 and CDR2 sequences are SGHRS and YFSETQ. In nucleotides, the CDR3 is TGCGCCAGCAGCTTTCCGGGACAGGGATACACAGATACGCAGTATTTT. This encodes CASSFPGQGYTDTQYF.

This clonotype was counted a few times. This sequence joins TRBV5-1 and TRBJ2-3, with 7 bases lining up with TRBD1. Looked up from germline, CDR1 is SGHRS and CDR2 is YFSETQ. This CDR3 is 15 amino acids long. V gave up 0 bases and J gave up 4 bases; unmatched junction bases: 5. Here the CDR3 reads CASSLGQGFADTQYF. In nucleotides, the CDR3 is TGCGCCAGCAGCTTGGGACAGGGCTTCGCAGATACGCAGTATTTT.

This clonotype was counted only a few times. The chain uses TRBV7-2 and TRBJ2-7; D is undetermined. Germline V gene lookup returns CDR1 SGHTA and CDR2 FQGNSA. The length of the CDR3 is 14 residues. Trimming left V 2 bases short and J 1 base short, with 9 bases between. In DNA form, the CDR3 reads TGTGCCAGCAGCTTAAGTTCCCTTTCCTACGAGCAGTACTTC. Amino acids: CASSLSSLSYEQYF.